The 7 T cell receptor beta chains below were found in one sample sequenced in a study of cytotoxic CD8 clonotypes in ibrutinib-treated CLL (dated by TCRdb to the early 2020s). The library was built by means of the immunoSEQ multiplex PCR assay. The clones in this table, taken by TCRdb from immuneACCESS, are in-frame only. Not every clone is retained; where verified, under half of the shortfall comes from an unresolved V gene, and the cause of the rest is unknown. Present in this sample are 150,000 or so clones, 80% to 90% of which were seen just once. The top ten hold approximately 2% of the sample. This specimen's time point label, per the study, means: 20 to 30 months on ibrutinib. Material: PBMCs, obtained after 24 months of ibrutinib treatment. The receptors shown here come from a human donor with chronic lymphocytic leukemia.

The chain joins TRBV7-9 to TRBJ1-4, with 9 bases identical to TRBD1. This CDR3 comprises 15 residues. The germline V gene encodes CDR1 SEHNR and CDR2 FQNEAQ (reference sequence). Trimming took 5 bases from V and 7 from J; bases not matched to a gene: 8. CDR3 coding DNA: TGTGCCAGCAGCCTCCAGGGACAGGGCATTGAAAAACTGTTTTTT. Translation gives CASSLQGQGIEKLFF.

DNA for the CDR3: TGCGCCAGCAGCTTGGCCGGGGAGCTGTTTTTT. It yields the protein CASSLAGELFF. V gene TRBV5-1 combines with J gene TRBJ2-2; no firm D call. V dropped 0 bases and J dropped 6 bases, with 0 bases sitting between them. The CDR3 is 11 amino acids. Germline V gives CDR1 SGHRS, CDR2 YFSETQ.

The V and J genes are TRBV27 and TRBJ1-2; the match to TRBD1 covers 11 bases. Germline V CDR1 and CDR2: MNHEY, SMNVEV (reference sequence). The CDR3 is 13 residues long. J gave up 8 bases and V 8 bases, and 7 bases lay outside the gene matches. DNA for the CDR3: TGTGCCAGCCGGACAGGGGGCGCGGGGGGCTACACCTTC. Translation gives CASRTGGAGGYTF.

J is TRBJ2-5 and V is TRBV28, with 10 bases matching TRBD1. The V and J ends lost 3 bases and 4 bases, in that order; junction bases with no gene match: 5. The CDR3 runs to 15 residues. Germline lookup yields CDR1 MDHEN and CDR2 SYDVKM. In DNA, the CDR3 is TGTGCCAGCAGTTTTGACAGGGGGCGCGGAGAGACCCAGTACTTC. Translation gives CASSFDRGRGETQYF.

The CDR3 is CATDDRRGNTIYF. As DNA, the CDR3 is TGTGCCACCGACGACAGGCGTGGAAACACCATATATTTT. The chain couples TRBV28 to TRBJ1-3, with D possibly matching TRBD1 (6 bases). There are 13 residues in the CDR3. In germline, CDR1 is MDHEN, CDR2 SYDVKM. V was pared by 10 bases and J by 3 bases, with 13 bases between.

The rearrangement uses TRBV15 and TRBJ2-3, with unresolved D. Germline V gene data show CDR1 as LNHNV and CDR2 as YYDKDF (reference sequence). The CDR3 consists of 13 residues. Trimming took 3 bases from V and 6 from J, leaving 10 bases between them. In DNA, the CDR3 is TGTGCCACCAGCAGCTCACGGACGGATACGCAGTATTTT. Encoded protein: CATSSSRTDTQYF.

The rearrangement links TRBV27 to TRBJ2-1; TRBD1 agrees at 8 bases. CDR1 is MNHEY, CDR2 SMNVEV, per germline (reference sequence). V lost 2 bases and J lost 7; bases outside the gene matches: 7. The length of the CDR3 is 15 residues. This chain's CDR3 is CASSLRQGSINEQFF. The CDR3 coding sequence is TGTGCCAGCAGTTTAAGACAGGGGAGTATAAATGAGCAGTTCTTC.